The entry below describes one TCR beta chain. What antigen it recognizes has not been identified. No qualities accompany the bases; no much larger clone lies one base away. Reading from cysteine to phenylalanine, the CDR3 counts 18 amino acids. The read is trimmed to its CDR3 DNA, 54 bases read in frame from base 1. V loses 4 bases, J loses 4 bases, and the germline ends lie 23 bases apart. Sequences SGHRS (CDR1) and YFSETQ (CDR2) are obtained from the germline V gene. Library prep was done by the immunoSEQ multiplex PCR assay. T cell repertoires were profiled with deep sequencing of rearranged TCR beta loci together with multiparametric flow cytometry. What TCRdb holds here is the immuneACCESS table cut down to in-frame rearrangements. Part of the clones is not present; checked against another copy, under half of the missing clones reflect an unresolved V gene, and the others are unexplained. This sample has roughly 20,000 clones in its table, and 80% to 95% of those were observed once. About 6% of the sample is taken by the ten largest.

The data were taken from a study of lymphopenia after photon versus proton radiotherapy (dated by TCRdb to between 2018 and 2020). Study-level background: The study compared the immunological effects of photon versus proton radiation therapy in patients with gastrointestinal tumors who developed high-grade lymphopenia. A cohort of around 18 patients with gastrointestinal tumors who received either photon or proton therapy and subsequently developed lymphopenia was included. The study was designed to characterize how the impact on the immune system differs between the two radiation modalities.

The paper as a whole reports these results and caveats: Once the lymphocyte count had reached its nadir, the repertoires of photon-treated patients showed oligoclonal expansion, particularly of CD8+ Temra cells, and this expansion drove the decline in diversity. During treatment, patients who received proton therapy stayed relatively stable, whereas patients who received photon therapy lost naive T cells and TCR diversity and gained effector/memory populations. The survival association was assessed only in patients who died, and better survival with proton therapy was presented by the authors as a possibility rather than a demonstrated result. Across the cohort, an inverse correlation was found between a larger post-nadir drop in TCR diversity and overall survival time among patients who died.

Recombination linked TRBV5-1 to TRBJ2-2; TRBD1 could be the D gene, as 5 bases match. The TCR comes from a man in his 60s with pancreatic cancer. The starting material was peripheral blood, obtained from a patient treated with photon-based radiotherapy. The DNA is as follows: TGCGCCAGCAGCGGAAGGGGCAGGGTGCCTTGGGGCACCGGGGAGCTGTTTTTT. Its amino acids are CASSGRGRVPWGTGELFF.